Presented here are 13 T cell receptor beta chains from one specimen sequenced in a study of kidney transplant recipient with SARS-CoV-2 infection. From the reads, TCRdb called clonotypes with MiXCR, one entry per CDR3 protein. Of 200,000 to 300,000 distinct CDR3 sequences in the sample, under 35% are singletons; the top ten hold about 7%. The sequencing here drew on a blood sample, taken at baseline and around day 110 from a kidney transplant recipient. The receptor set was obtained from a male patient aged 30 to 40 who had COVID-19 and was a kidney transplant recipient. Some T cells may originate from the graft donor.

The chain has TRBV3-1 and TRBJ2-5; D remains unclear. Germline lookup yields CDR1 LGHDT and CDR2 YNNKEL (reference sequence). Between the trimmed V and J ends, which lost 5 bases and 5 bases, there was a span of 24 bases. This CDR3 is built from 17 residues. The CDR3 coding sequence is TGTGCCAGCAGCGTGGAAGCTCCCATTTCTTTCTCTGAGACCCAGTACTTC. It is translated as CASSVEAPISFSETQYF.

Notes on this clonotype: A read error may explain this, as a much larger clone is one base away. The gene calls are TRBV5-1 and TRBJ2-6; D is perhaps TRBD1 (6 bases). Germline V gene data show CDR1 as SGHRS and CDR2 as YFSETQ. The CDR3 length is 16 residues. The CDR3 reads CASSWDIRAGANVLNF. DNA for the CDR3: TGCGCCAGCAGCTGGGACATTCGGGCTGGGGCCAACGTCCTGAATTTC.

This clonotype was seen ten or more times. V usage is TRBV20-1 and J usage is TRBJ2-4; a weak D match, TRBD2 (6 bases). The CDR3 has 12 amino acids. Germline V gene lookup returns CDR1 DFQATT and CDR2 SNEGSKA (reference sequence). Trimming removed 3 bases from V and 7 bases from J, with 10 bases in between. The CDR3 loop reads CSASGGDNIQYF. DNA for the CDR3: TGCAGTGCTAGCGGGGGAGACAACATTCAGTACTTC.

There are many counts of this clonotype. The DNA for the CDR3 is TGTGCCAGCAGTTTCTCCCCCGGCGGGAGAAATCGGTACGAGCAGTACTTC. It encodes CASSFSPGGRNRYEQYF. V usage is TRBV6-2 or TRBV6-3 and J usage is TRBJ2-7; 7 nucleotides align to TRBD2. CDR3 length: 17 amino acids. CDR1 and CDR2 from the germline V gene are MNHEY and SVGEGT. The V segment lost 4 bases and the J segment 4 bases; nucleotides outside the gene matches: 16.

Turning to this clonotype: With a much larger clone just one base away, this may be a read error. The chain carries TRBV20-1 and TRBJ1-2; no definite D call. The CDR3 is 16 residues long. Germline CDR1 reads DFQATT; CDR2 reads SNEGSKA (reference sequence). CDR3 amino acids: CSAFIRLFRKTYGYAF. CDR3 sequence (DNA): TGCAGTGCTTTCATAAGGCTGTTTCGAAAGACCTATGGCTACGCCTTC.

This clonotype was seen many times. The V gene is TRBV3-1, the J gene TRBJ1-5, with D hard to call. The V gene's germline CDR1 is LGHDT and CDR2 YNNKEL (reference sequence). The length of the CDR3 is 15 residues. V was trimmed by 0 bases and J by 11 bases, leaving 17 bases between them. The CDR3 DNA follows: TGTGCCAGCAGCCAAGATTTGGGGAACTATTGGGCCCAGCATTTT. This translates into CASSQDLGNYWAQHF. Using reference TRBV3-1 and TRBJ1-5 for the parts outside the CDR3, the full variable domain is DTAVSQTPKYLVTQMGNDKSIKCEQNLGHDTMYWYKQDSKKFLKIMFSYNNKELIINETVPNRFSPKSPDKAHLNLHINSLELGDSAVYFCASSQDLGNYWAQHFGDGTRLSIL.

This clonotype was counted many times. The V call is TRBV20-1, the J call TRBJ1-2; D gene uncertain. The germline V and J ends were trimmed by 1 base and 2 bases, with 8 bases remaining between them. Germline assignment: CDR1 DFQATT and CDR2 SNEGSKA (reference sequence). This CDR3 has 13 amino acids. The CDR3 spells CSARGSRNYGYTF. CDR3 sequence (DNA): TGCAGTGCTAGAGGTAGTCGGAACTATGGCTACACCTTC.

This clonotype was seen repeatedly, ten times or more. The V call is TRBV7-9, the J call TRBJ1-1; TRBD1 is a possible D gene (5 bases). This CDR3 has 12 residues. Between the trimmed V and J ends, which lost 11 bases and 6 bases, there was a span of 16 bases. Germline V gives CDR1 SEHNR, CDR2 FQNEAQ (reference sequence). The DNA of the CDR3 is TGTGCCGGGGGAAAGGGCTACCCTGAAGCTTTCTTT. This encodes CAGGKGYPEAFF.

This clonotype appeared many times. The chain carries TRBV5-1 and TRBJ2-2; D is uncertain. Germline V gene sequence: CDR1 SGHRS, CDR2 YFSETQ. Trimming removed 2 bases at V and 0 bases at J, with 8 bases between. This CDR3 has 15 residues. The CDR3 here is CASSLRIANTGELFF. The CDR3 DNA follows: TGCGCCAGCAGCTTAAGGATCGCGAACACCGGGGAGCTGTTTTTT.

The V call is TRBV7-8, the J call TRBJ1-1; D is ambiguous. The CDR3 runs 15 residues. The germline CDR1 and CDR2 sequences are SGHVS and FQNEAQ. V was trimmed by 7 bases and J by 2 bases, leaving 17 bases between them. DNA of the CDR3: TGTGCCAGCACCCTTGAGTGGGGAATCAACACTGAAGCTTTCTTT. This gives the protein CASTLEWGINTEAFF.

This clonotype occurred many times. The rearrangement links TRBV7-2 to TRBJ1-3, with 7 bases that match TRBD1. V shed 4 bases and J 0 bases; nucleotides not matched to a gene: 9. The CDR3 spans 17 residues. From germline, CDR1 is SGHTA and CDR2 FQGNSA. Here the CDR3 reads CASSSIGTAFSGNTIYF. The CDR3 nucleotides read TGTGCCAGCAGCTCGATCGGGACAGCCTTCTCTGGAAACACCATATATTTT.

This clonotype has at least ten counts. The V and J genes are TRBV11-3 and TRBJ2-1, with TRBD2 matching over 7 bases. CDR1 is SGHNT, CDR2 YENEEA, per germline. With 3 bases clipped from V and 1 base from J, the junction kept 3 bases outside the gene matches. The CDR3 totals 15 residues. The CDR3 nucleotides read TGTGCCAGCAGCTTGACAGCGGGGTCCTACAATGAGCAGTTCTTC. Protein sequence: CASSLTAGSYNEQFF.

This clonotype was seen ten or more times. This chain joins TRBV23-1 and TRBJ1-2; the D is unclear. TRBV23-1 is assigned to the ORF class and has an uncertain function. The V end was cut by 5 bases, the J end by 4 bases, with 23 bases between. CDR3 length: 17 amino acids. The CDR3: CASSSRLLRRKTYGYTF. For the CDR3, the DNA is TGCGCCAGCAGTTCTCGTTTGCTACGCAGAAAGACCTATGGCTACACCTTC.